This T cell receptor beta chain was documented in a study of molecular identifiers for immune sequencing clone quantification. Study results and caveats: Among effectors, clones above 20 RNA copies held over 97% of molecules; among naive cells, under 1%. For highly expanded clones, sizes could be underestimated when identical TCR molecules share a barcode.

This clonotype has at least ten counts. The antigen remains unidentified. Preparation methods for the bulk TCR libraries were those previously described, with listed TCR primers. TCRdb ran MiXCR on the PCR reads and lists one entry per CDR3 protein. This repertoire shows some 70,000 distinct CDR3 sequences, 15% to 20% found once; its top ten account for nearly 1.5%. The CDR3 length is 18 residues. V gave up 0 bases and J gave up 5 bases; unmatched junction bases: 13. The V gene's germline CDR1 is SGHVS and CDR2 FQNEAQ. The sequencing input was naive CD8+ T cells from blood, with Jurkat cell RNA spiked in. The subset here: FACS-sorted CD8+CD4-CCR7+CD45RA+ naive T cells. The V call is TRBV7-8, the J call TRBJ2-5; TRBD2 agrees at 9 bases. The sequence came from a human donor in good health. Some libraries in this study had Jurkat cell RNA spiked in. As DNA, the CDR3 is TGTGCCAGCAGCTTAGCGTTGATCGGCGGGAGGGATGCCGAGACCCAGTACTTC. Amino acids: CASSLALIGGRDAETQYF. The full variable domain, with the rest looked up from reference TRBV7-8 and TRBJ2-5, is GAGVSQSPRYKVAKRGQDVALRCDPISGHVSLFWYQQALGQGPEFLTYFQNEAQLDKSGLPSDRFFAERPEGSVSTLKIQRTQQEDSAVYLCASSLALIGGRDAETQYFGPGTRLLVL.